The sequence of this TCR beta chain was determined in a study of CD8+ T cells in alopecia areata (dated by TCRdb to the late 2010s). At the level of the whole study: The treated patients took part in an open-label pilot trial in which moderate-to-severe alopecia areata was treated with oral tofacitinib at 5 to 10 mg twice daily. For the treated patients, the SALT score, which quantifies what percentage of scalp surface area is affected, served as the measure of disease severity. Amplification of TCRbeta CDR3 regions was done by immunoSEQ multiplex PCR using 35 Vbeta forward primers and 13 Jbeta reverse primers. Patients on tofacitinib were biopsied at baseline and after 4 and 24 weeks of treatment, and several of the patients also had a later scalp biopsy. Scalp clonality was compared among normal scalp (n=4), patchy alopecia areata scalp (n=8), and alopecia totalis/universalis scalp (n=8). Human TCRbeta sequencing covered scalp tissue and sorted CD4+ and CD8+ peripheral blood T cells from patchy and totalis/universalis alopecia areata patients and healthy controls. Patients stayed on tofacitinib for 6 to 18 months and then had 6 months of follow-up off drug so that delayed response and recurrence could be assessed. High-throughput TCRbeta sequencing was used to examine T cell clonal expansion in alopecia areata in both the C3H/HeJ mouse model and human patients. RNA was extracted with the PAXgene miRNA kit for fixed scalp, the miRNeasy kit for PBMCs, and the RNeasy kit for mouse skin.

Library method: the immunoSEQ multiplex PCR assay. For TCR sequencing, RNA was extracted from every sample and reverse transcribed into cDNA to serve as template. SuperScript III was used to make first-strand cDNA, primed with a 2:1 mix of oligo-dT and random hexamers. Amplification bias was assessed with a synthetic immune receptor repertoire, and residual bias was removed computationally. The authors' analysis ran thus. Raw reads were preprocessed to remove errors, and CDR3 was defined by IMGT conventions from the conserved cysteine to phenylalanine. Clonality was computed by normalizing Shannon entropy by log2 of the number of productive unique TCRs and subtracting the result from 1. CD4 or CD8 identity of scalp clones was inferred by cross-referencing scalp TCRbeta sequences with sorted blood CD4 and CD8 repertoires. TCRdb holds this immuneACCESS table with in-frame rearrangements only. Some clones are missing; in checked studies, unresolved V genes explain under half, and the rest has no known cause. V and J calls and clone size follow that table, whereas D and trimming were derived from the DNA. This sample lists 150,000 to 200,000 clones; approximately 59% were detected once. Around 15% of the sample is held by the ten biggest clonotypes.

Remarks on this clone: Its antigen is currently not known. No qualities accompany the bases; no much larger clone lies one base away.

Overall results and qualifications from the work: Compared with normal scalp, lesional scalp, particularly in alopecia totalis/universalis, had higher clonality and more expanded CD8+ clones, which suggests antigenic drive. Because the treated cohort was small and had only one nonresponder, larger studies are needed to examine links between baseline CD8+ expansion and response. With tofacitinib, both scalp clonality and the number of expanded CD8+ clones among the top 100 scalp clones went down significantly. Shared TCR sequences between patients were less evident than in mice, which may be partly attributable to HLA diversity in the patient population. Many expanded lesional clones were found to persist in scalp and blood during tofacitinib treatment, and relapse after treatment cessation may be partly explained by this persistence. Resident alphabeta T cells in normal human skin are also sequenced, complicating scalp TCR repertoire analysis, unlike mouse skin dominated by gammadelta T cells.

The sample's treatment or condition label is to be understood as: oral pan-JAK inhibitor, 5-10 mg twice daily. From alopecia areata patients, peripheral blood was collected along with lesional scalp punch biopsies. PBMCs were isolated by density centrifugation and stained for CD3, CD4 and CD8, and CD4+ and CD8+ T cells were sorted on a FACSAria. There are 12 amino acids in the CDR3, from cysteine to phenylalanine inclusive. The DNA shown is the 36-base CDR3, in frame from base 1. Between the V and J ends, shortened by 3 bases and 3 bases respectively, the junction contains 5 bases. CDR1 is given as SGHAT and CDR2 as FQNNGV, both from the germline V gene.

This sequence was found in a human donor with alopecia areata. Sequenced material: CD4+ T cells sorted from blood, taken at roughly week 55, from a patient treated with tofacitinib. The chain is made from TRBV11-2 and TRBJ1-1; too little of a D gene remains to name it. The CDR3 corresponds to CASSFADTEAFF. The nucleotides read TGTGCCAGCAGCTTCGCGGACACTGAAGCTTTCTTT.